This paragraph covers one T cell receptor beta chain sequence. The CDR3 has 13 amino acids. V dropped 7 bases and J dropped 0; count of bases not matched to a gene: 2. Germline V CDR1 and CDR2: LNHDA, SQIVND (reference sequence). The data derive from a study of T cell responses to AZD1222 COVID-19 vaccine. This table comes from immunoSEQ multiplex PCR, and its TCRdb copy is limited to in-frame clones, with some not included. Seen here are about 160,000 clones, 90% to 95% observed once, and the top ten hold 1.4%. Sample: peripheral blood, taken on day 0 of AZD1222 vaccination. The chain joins TRBV19 to TRBJ1-2; TRBD1 aligns across 7 bases. The receptor was derived from an adult in good health. CDR3 in DNA: TGTGCCAGTAACAGGGGTACTAACTATGGCTACACCTTC. This translates into CASNRGTNYGYTF.